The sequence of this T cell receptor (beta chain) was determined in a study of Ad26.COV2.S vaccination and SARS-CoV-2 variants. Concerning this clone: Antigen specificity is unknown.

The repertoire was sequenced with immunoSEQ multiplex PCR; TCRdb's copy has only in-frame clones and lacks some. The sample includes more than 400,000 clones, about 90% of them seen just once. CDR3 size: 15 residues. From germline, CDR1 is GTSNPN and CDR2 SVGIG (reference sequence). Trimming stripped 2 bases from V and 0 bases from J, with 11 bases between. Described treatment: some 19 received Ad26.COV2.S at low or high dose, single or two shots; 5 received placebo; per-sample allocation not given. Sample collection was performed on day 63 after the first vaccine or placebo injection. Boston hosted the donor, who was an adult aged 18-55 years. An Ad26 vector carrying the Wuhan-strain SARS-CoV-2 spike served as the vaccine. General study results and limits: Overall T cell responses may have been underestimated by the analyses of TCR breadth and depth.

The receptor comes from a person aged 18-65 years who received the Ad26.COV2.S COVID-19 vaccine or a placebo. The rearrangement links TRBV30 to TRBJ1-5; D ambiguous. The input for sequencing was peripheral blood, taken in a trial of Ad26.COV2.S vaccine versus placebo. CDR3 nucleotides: TGTGCCTGGAGTCGAATCCAGGATAGCAATCAGCCCCAGCATTTT. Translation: CAWSRIQDSNQPQHF.